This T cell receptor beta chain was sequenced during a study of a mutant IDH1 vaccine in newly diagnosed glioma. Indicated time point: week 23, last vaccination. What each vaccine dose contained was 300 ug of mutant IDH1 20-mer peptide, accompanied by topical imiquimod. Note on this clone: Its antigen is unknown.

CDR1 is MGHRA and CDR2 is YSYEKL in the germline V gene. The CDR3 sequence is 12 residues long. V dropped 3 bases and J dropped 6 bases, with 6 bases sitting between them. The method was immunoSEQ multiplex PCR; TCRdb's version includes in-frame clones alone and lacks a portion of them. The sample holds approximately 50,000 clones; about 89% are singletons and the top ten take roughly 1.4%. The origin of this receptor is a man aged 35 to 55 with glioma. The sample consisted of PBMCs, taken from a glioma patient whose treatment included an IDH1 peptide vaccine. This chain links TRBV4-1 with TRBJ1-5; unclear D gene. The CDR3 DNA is TGCGCCAGCAGCCACATAGGTCAGCCCCAGCATTTT. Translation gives CASSHIGQPQHF.